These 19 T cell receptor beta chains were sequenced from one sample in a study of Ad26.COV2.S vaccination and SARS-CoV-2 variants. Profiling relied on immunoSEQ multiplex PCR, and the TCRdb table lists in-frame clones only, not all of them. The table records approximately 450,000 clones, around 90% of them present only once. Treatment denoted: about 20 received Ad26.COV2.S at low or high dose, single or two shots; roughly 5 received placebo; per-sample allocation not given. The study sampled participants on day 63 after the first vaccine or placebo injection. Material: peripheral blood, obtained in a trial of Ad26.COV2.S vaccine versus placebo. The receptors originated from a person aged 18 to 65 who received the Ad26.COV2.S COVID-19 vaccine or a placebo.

The CDR3 coding sequence is TGTGCCAGCTCACCGATGATGACTAGCGCTCCTACCAATGAGCAGTTCTTC. As protein: CASSPMMTSAPTNEQFF. The chain links TRBV18 to TRBJ2-1, with 8 bases that match TRBD2. The CDR3 loop spans 17 amino acids. CDR1 and CDR2 (germline): KGHSH, LQKENI. Losses at the gene ends were 3 bases for V and 6 bases for J; bases not matched to a gene: 13.

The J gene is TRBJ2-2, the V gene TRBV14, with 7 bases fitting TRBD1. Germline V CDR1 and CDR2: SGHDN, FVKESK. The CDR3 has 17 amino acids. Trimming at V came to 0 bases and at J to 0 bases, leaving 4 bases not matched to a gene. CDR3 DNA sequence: TGTGCCAGCAGCCAAGAAGCGACAGGGTCGAACACCGGGGAGCTGTTTTTT. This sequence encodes CASSQEATGSNTGELFF.

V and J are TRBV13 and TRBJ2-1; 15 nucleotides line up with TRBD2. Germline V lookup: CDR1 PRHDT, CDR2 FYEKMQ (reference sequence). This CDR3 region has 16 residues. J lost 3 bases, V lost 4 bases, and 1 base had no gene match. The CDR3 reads CASSWGLAGGYNEQFF. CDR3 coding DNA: TGTGCCAGCAGCTGGGGACTAGCGGGAGGCTACAATGAGCAGTTCTTC.

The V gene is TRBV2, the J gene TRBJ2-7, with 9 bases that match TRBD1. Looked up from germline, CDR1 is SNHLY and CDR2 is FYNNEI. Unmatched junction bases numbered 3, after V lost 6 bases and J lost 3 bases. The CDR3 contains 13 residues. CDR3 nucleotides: TGTGCCAGCAGCCGGGACAGGGTCTACGAGCAGTACTTC. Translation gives CASSRDRVYEQYF.

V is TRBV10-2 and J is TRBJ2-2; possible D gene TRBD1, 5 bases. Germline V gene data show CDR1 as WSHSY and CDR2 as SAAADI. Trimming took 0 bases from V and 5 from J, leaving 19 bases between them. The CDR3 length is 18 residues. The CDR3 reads CASSESGVGVGATGELFF. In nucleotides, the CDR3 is TGCGCCAGCAGTGAGTCAGGTGTAGGGGTTGGGGCTACCGGGGAGCTGTTTTTT.

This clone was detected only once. The CDR3 DNA reads TGCGCCAGCAGCAGAGACAGAGGGCCAACTAATGAAAAACTGTTTTTT. It translates to CASSRDRGPTNEKLFF. The chain combines TRBV5-1 with TRBJ1-4; TRBD1 might be the D (5 bases). The CDR3 runs to 16 residues. From germline, CDR1 is SGHRS and CDR2 YFSETQ. V shed 4 bases and J shed 0 bases, with 13 bases lying between them. Using reference TRBV5-1 and TRBJ1-4 for the parts outside the CDR3, the full variable domain is KAGVTQTPRYLIKTRGQQVTLSCSPISGHRSVSWYQQTPGQGLQFLFEYFSETQRNKGNFPGRFSGRQFSNSRSEMNVSTLELGDSALYLCASSRDRGPTNEKLFFGSGTQLSVL.

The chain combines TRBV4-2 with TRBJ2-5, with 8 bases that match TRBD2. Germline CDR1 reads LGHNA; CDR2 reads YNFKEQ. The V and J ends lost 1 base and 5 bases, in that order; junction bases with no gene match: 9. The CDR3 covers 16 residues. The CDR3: CASSQGAGLAEETQYF. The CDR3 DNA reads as TGTGCCAGCAGCCAAGGCGCTGGACTAGCTGAGGAGACCCAGTACTTC.

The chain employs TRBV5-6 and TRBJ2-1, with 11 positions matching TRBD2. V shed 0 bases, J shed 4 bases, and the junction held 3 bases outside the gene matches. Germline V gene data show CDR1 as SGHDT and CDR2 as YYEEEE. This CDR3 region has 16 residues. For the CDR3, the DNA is TGTGCCAGCAGCTTGGTACTAGCGGGAGAATACAATGAGCAGTTCTTC. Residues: CASSLVLAGEYNEQFF.

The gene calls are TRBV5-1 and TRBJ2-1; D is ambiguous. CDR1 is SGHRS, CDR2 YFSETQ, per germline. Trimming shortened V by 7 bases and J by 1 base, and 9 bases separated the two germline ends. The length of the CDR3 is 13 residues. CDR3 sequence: CASVGRSYNEQFF. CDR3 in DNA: TGCGCCAGCGTAGGAAGATCCTACAATGAGCAGTTCTTC. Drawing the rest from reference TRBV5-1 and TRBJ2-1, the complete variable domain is KAGVTQTPRYLIKTRGQQVTLSCSPISGHRSVSWYQQTPGQGLQFLFEYFSETQRNKGNFPGRFSGRQFSNSRSEMNVSTLELGDSALYLCASVGRSYNEQFFGPGTRLTVL.

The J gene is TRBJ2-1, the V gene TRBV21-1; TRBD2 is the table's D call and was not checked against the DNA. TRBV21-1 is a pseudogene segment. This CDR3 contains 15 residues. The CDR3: CASSKEVGRVLEQFF. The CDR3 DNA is TGTGCCAGCAGCAAAGAGGTGGGGAGGGTACTTGAGCAGTTCTTC.

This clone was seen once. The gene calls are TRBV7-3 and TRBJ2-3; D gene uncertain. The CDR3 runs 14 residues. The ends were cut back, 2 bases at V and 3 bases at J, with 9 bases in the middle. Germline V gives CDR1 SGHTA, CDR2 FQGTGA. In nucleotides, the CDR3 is TGTGCCAGCAGCTTAGATAAGGGAACAGATACGCAGTATTTT. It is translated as CASSLDKGTDTQYF.

The DNA of the CDR3 is TGTGCCAGCAGAGGGATGAAGGACTTCCCCAAAGAGACCCAGTACTTC. This codes for CASRGMKDFPKETQYF. The chain couples TRBV2 to TRBJ2-5; tentatively, D is TRBD2 (5 bases). Germline V gene data show CDR1 as SNHLY and CDR2 as FYNNEI. The CDR3 extends over 16 amino acids. Trimming shortened V by 6 bases and J by 3 bases, and 20 bases separated the two germline ends. The full variable domain, with the rest looked up from reference TRBV2 and TRBJ2-5, is EPEVTQTPSHQVTQMGQEVILRCVPISNHLYFYWYRQILGQKVEFLVSFYNNEISEKSEIFDDQFSVERPDGSNFTLKIRSTKLEDSAMYFCASRGMKDFPKETQYFGPGTRLLVL.

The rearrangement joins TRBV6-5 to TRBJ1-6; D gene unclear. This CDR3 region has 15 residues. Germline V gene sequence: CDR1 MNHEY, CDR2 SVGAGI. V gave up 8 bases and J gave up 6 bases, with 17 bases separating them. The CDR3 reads CASGASALINSPLHF. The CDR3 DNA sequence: TGTGCCAGCGGCGCCTCCGCGTTGATTAATTCACCCCTCCACTTT.

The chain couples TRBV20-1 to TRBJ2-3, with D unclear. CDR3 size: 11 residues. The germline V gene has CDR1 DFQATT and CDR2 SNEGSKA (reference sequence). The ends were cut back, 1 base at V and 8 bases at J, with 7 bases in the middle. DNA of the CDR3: TGCAGTGCTAGAGTTAGAGGTACGCAGTATTTT. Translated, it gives CSARVRGTQYF.

DNA of the CDR3: TGCGCCAGCAGCTTGGCCGGGGGCGGGAGGGCCACCACCCTATTTAGCGAGCAGTACTTC. Translating gives CASSLAGGGRATTLFSEQYF. The chain couples TRBV5-1 to TRBJ2-7; TRBD2 matches at 9 bases. V was pared by 0 bases and J by 6 bases, with 22 bases of the junction left unmatched. The CDR3 extends over 20 amino acids. Germline loops: CDR1 SGHRS, CDR2 YFSETQ.

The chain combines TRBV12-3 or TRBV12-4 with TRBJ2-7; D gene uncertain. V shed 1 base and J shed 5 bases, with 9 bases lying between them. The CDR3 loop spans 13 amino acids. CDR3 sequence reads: CASSLDPRDEQYF. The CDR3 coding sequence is TGTGCCAGCAGTTTAGACCCCCGGGACGAGCAGTACTTC.

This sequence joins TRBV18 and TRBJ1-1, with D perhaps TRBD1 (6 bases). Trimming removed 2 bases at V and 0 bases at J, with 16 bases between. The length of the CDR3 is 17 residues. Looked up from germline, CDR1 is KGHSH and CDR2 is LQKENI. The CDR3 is CASSPGAGGLMNTEAFF. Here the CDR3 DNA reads TGTGCCAGCTCACCAGGCGCGGGGGGCCTGATGAACACTGAAGCTTTCTTT.

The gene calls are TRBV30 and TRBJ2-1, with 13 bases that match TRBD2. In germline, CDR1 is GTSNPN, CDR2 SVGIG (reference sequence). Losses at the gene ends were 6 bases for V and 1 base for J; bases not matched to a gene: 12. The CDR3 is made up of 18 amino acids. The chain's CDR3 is CACQTGTSGIKSYNEQFF. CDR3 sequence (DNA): TGTGCCTGCCAAACCGGGACTAGCGGGATAAAGTCCTACAATGAGCAGTTCTTC.

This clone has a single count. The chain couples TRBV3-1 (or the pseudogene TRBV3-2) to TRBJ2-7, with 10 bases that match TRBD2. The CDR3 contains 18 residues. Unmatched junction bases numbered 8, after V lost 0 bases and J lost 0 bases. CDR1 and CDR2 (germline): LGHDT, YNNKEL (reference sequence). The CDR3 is CASSQEIGTSVFSYEQYF. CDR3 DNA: TGTGCCAGCAGCCAAGAAATCGGGACTAGCGTCTTCTCCTACGAGCAGTACTTC.